This T cell receptor (beta chain) was obtained from a study of T cell responses to AZD1222 COVID-19 vaccine. The CDR3 extends over 14 amino acids. Germline loops: CDR1 KGHSH, CDR2 LQKENI. The V and J ends lost 3 bases and 2 bases respectively, with 10 bases between them. This clone was recorded a few times. Its specificity is unknown. Whole-study findings and limits: Most donors were white British and more were female, and clonal diversity was possibly underestimated.

Produced via immunoSEQ multiplex PCR; TCRdb's table is partial and in-frame only. The sample includes nearly 110,000 clones, around 92% of them seen just once. The J gene is TRBJ1-1, the V gene TRBV18; D possibly corresponds to TRBD1 (5 bases). This clonotype was sampled from an adult who received the AZD1222 COVID-19 vaccine. The source was peripheral blood, collected 28 days after the second AZD1222 dose. CDR3 DNA sequence: TGTGCCAGCTCACCTGGGGACGGAAACACTGAAGCTTTCTTT. Residues: CASSPGDGNTEAFF.